Presented here are 2 T cell receptor beta chains from one specimen sequenced in a study of CD8+CD57+ T cells in acquired aplastic anemia. Sequencing was done on patients that had shown CD8+CD57+ cell expansion by flow cytometry. Genomic DNA provided the template from which TCR beta VDJ and CDR3 profiles were obtained. TCRdb reprocessed the reads via MiXCR and lists one record per CDR3 protein. The data contain approximately 470,000 distinct CDR3 sequences, approximately 32% of them singletons. The specimen was sorted CD4+, CD8+, or CD8+CD57+ T cells (not recorded which) from PBMCs. These receptors were collected from a human donor with aplastic anemia.

This clonotype was seen many times. The rearrangement uses TRBV2 and TRBJ2-7; the match to TRBD2 covers 11 bases. The CDR3 extends over 17 amino acids. The germline CDR1 and CDR2 sequences are SNHLY and FYNNEI. V shed 0 bases, J shed 3 bases, and the junction held 7 bases outside the gene matches. The DNA of the CDR3 is TGTGCCAGCAGTGAAGCCCGAGGACTAGCGGGCGTCTACGAGCAGTACTTC. Protein: CASSEARGLAGVYEQYF.

This chain links TRBV20-1 with TRBJ2-7; D not certain. V was trimmed by 6 bases and J by 4 bases, leaving 10 bases between them. Germline CDR1 DFQATT, CDR2 SNEGSKA (reference sequence). The CDR3 spans 11 residues. The CDR3 nucleotides are TGCAGTGCGCGGCAAGAATACGAGCAGTACTTC. As protein: CSARQEYEQYF.